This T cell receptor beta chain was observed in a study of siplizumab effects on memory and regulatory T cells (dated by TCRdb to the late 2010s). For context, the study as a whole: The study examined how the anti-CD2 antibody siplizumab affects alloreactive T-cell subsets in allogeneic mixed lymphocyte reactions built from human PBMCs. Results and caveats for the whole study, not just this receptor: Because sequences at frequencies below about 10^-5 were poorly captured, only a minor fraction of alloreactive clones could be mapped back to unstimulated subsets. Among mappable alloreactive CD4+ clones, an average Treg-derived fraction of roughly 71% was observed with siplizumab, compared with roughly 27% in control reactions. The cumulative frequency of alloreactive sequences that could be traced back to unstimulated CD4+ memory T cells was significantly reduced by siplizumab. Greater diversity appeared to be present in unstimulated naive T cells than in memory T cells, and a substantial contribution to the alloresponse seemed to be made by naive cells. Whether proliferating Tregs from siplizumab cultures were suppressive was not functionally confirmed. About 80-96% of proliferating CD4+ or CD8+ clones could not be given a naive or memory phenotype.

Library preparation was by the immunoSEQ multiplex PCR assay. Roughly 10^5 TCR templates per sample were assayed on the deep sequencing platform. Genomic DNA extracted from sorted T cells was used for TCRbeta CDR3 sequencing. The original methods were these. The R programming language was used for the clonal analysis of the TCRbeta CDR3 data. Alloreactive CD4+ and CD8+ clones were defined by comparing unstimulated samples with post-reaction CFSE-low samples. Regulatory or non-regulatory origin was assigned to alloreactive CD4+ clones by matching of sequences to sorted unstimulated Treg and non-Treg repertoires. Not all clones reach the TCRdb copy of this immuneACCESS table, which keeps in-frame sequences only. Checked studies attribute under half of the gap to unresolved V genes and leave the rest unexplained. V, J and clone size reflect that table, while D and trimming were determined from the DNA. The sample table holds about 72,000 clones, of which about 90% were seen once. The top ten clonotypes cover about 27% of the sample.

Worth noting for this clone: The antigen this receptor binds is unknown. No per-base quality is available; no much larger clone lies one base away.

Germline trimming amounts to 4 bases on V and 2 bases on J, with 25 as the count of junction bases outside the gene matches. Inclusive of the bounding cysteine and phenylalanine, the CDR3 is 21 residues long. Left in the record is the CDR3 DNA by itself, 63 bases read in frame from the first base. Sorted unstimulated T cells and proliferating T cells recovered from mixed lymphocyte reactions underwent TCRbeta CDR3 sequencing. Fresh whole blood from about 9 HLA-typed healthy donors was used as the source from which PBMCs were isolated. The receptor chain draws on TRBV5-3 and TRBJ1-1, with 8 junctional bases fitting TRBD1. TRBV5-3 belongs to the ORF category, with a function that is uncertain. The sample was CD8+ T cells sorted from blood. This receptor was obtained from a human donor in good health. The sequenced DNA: TGTGCCAGAAGCCAGAAAGCCACAGGGGGACAATCCTGGCCCCTTAACACTGAAGCTTTCTTT. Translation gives CARSQKATGGQSWPLNTEAFF.